The 26 T cell receptor beta chains in this list originate from one sample, sequenced in a study of post-analysis software for immune sequencing data. Their cognate antigens are unknown. Study-level findings and limits: TRBV5-6, TRBV5-1 and TRBV20-1 were among a handful of TRBV segments more frequent in patients than controls.

Unique molecular identifiers were built into the TCR beta cDNA libraries. TCRdb used MiXCR to reprocess the PCR reads, holding one entry per CDR3 protein. The table shows hundreds of thousands of distinct CDR3 sequences, with around 53% occurring only once. Sequencing input: blood. These receptors came from a girl aged 5-17 years with multiple sclerosis.

The V gene is TRBV6-5, the J gene TRBJ2-1, with D possibly TRBD2 on 6 matching bases. Germline-derived CDR1 and CDR2 are MNHEY and SVGAGI. V lost 0 bases, J lost 8 bases, and 17 bases lay in between. The CDR3 has 16 amino acids. Written as DNA, the CDR3 is TGTGCCAGCAGTTACTCGTCACTAGCCTCCCTCCATGAGCAGTTCTTC. It translates to CASSYSSLASLHEQFF.

V is TRBV20-1 and J is TRBJ1-2; 10 positions match TRBD1. The length of the CDR3 is 14 residues. CDR1 is DFQATT and CDR2 is SNEGSKA in the germline V gene (reference sequence). Trimming removed 6 bases from V and 8 bases from J; junction bases left unmatched: 12. CDR3 sequence: CSAPPGQGFAGYTF. The CDR3 DNA reads as TGCAGTGCCCCTCCGGGACAGGGGTTCGCGGGCTACACCTTC.

The chain couples TRBV29-1 to TRBJ2-1; D is ambiguous. Germline CDR1 SQVTM, CDR2 ANQGSEA. Trimming shortened V by 1 base and J by 0 bases, and 19 bases separated the two germline ends. This CDR3 has 18 residues. This chain's CDR3 is CSVEGGERVLRSYNEQFF. CDR3 coding DNA: TGCAGCGTTGAAGGAGGAGAGCGAGTCCTCCGCTCCTACAATGAGCAGTTCTTC.

CDR3 bases: TGCAGCGTACCGGGACGGCTTACTAGCGTCCACTACAATGAGCAGTACTTC. It specifies CSVPGRLTSVHYNEQYF. This chain links TRBV29-1 with TRBJ2-1; TRBD2 matches 7 bases. The DNA end is more similar to TRBJ2-7, so the J call may be wrong. The CDR3 loop spans 17 amino acids. Germline V gene sequence: CDR1 SQVTM, CDR2 ANQGSEA.

This chain joins TRBV4-2 and TRBJ2-7; 10 nucleotides match TRBD2. This CDR3 contains 15 residues. Trimming cost V 1 base and J 1 base; bases outside gene matches: 1. Germline V gives CDR1 LGHNA, CDR2 YNFKEQ. This chain's CDR3 is CASSQASGSSYEQYF. The CDR3 DNA follows: TGTGCCAGCAGCCAAGCTAGCGGGAGTTCCTACGAGCAGTACTTC.

This chain joins TRBV12-3 or TRBV12-4 and TRBJ1-1; the match to TRBD1 covers 7 bases. The CDR3 is 13 amino acids. J was trimmed by 0 bases and V by 6 bases; bases with no gene match: 1. The CDR3 DNA follows: TGTGCCAGCAGGGGACAGATGAACACTGAAGCTTTCTTT. It codes for CASRGQMNTEAFF.

This chain joins TRBV6-5 and TRBJ2-7; 9 positions match TRBD2. TRBJ2-5 matches the DNA end more closely, so the J call is doubtful. Germline assignment: CDR1 MNHEY and CDR2 SVGAGI. The CDR3 length is 15 residues. The CDR3 DNA follows: TGTGCCAGCAGCCCGAGGTTCAGCGGGGGGGAGACCCAGTACTTC. This codes for CASSPRFSGGETQYF.

The chain uses TRBV20-1 and TRBJ2-7; weak D call: TRBD1 (5 bases). This CDR3 is built from 14 residues. Germline V lookup: CDR1 DFQATT, CDR2 SNEGSKA (reference sequence). The V and J ends lost 6 bases and 0 bases respectively, with 15 bases between them. The CDR3: CSATPGMSSYEQYF. Here the CDR3 DNA reads TGCAGTGCCACTCCAGGGATGAGCTCCTACGAGCAGTACTTC.

This clonotype was seen only a few times. The rearrangement joins TRBV6-5 to TRBJ1-2; D unclear. This CDR3 is built from 11 residues. V was shortened by 7 bases and J by 2 bases, with 5 bases between the two germline ends. Germline V lookup: CDR1 MNHEY, CDR2 SVGAGI. CDR3 sequence reads: CASKRNYGYTF. In DNA, the CDR3 is TGTGCCAGCAAGAGAAACTATGGCTACACCTTC.

This clonotype appeared once. The CDR3 sequence is CASSQSPGQGGYEQYF. The CDR3 bases are TGCGCCAGCAGCCAGAGTCCGGGACAGGGAGGGTACGAGCAGTACTTC. The J gene is TRBJ2-7, the V gene TRBV4-1; 9 bases are a match to TRBD1. The CDR3 loop spans 16 amino acids. Per germline, CDR1 MGHRA and CDR2 YSYEKL. Germline trimming cut 3 bases from V and 4 bases from J; bases unmatched to any gene: 10.

V and J are TRBV28 and TRBJ2-4; the D is unclear. The tail of the sequence fits TRBJ2-7 better, so the J call may be wrong. Looked up from germline, CDR1 is MDHEN and CDR2 is SYDVKM. The CDR3 has 13 amino acids. CDR3 loop: CATRPDIPYEQYF. CDR3 DNA sequence: TGTGCCACCAGACCAGACATTCCCTACGAGCAGTACTTC.

In this sample, this clonotype turned up many times. The chain recombines TRBV7-2 with TRBJ2-1; the D is unclear. Germline V gene data show CDR1 as SGHTA and CDR2 as FQGNSA. V was trimmed by 1 base and J by 7 bases, leaving 11 bases between them. This CDR3 region has 14 residues. CDR3 sequence: CASSLDRADNEQFF. In DNA form, the CDR3 reads TGTGCCAGCAGCTTAGATAGGGCAGATAATGAGCAGTTCTTC.

This clonotype appeared a few times. This chain connects TRBV10-3 to TRBJ2-3, with TRBD2 identical over 9 bases. V was clipped by 6 bases and J by 2 bases; unmatched bases: 3. CDR1 is ENHRY and CDR2 is SYGVKD in the germline V gene. This CDR3 spans 14 amino acids. In DNA form, the CDR3 reads TGTGCCATCAGGCGGACTAGCGACACAGATACGCAGTATTTT. Protein product: CAIRRTSDTDTQYF.

As concerns this clonotype: The junction does not match germline at one end; this may be a read error. V and J are TRBV3-1 and TRBJ2-1; D remains unclear. The V gene's germline CDR1 is LGHDT and CDR2 YNNKEL (reference sequence). The CDR3 has 13 amino acids. This CDR3 reads CASSQAQSNKQFF. The CDR3 DNA follows: TGTGCCAGCAGCCAAGCACAGAGCAATAAGCAGTTCTTC.

The chain combines TRBV12-3 or TRBV12-4 with TRBJ1-2; TRBD1 might be the D (5 bases). The CDR3 is 16 residues long. The V and J ends lost 5 bases and 0 bases respectively, with 16 bases between them. The CDR3 DNA is TGTGCCAGCAGTCCCGTTTTTGGGACGGCTAACTATGGCTACACCTTC. As protein: CASSPVFGTANYGYTF.

The J gene is TRBJ2-3, the V gene TRBV4-1; D gene ambiguous. V was clipped by 0 bases and J by 6 bases, with 10 bases between them. Germline assignment: CDR1 MGHRA and CDR2 YSYEKL. The CDR3 has 14 residues. The CDR3 spells CASSQEGRRDTQYF. In DNA, the CDR3 is TGCGCCAGCAGCCAAGAAGGTAGACGGGATACGCAGTATTTT.

CDR3 residues: CASSQALHPYEQYF. In nucleotides, the CDR3 is TGCGCCAGCAGCCAAGCTCTACACCCCTACGAGCAGTACTTC. This chain links TRBV4-1 with TRBJ2-7; D remains ambiguous. The CDR3 spans 14 residues. The V gene lost 1 base and the J gene lost 2 bases, with 9 bases spanning the gap. CDR1 and CDR2 from the germline V gene are MGHRA and YSYEKL.

The chain carries TRBV7-9 and TRBJ2-3, with D unclear. Germline values: CDR1 SEHNR, CDR2 FQNEAQ (reference sequence). The CDR3 is made up of 16 amino acids. V gave up 2 bases and J gave up 0 bases, with 12 bases separating them. The CDR3 DNA follows: TGTGCCAGCAGCTTAAGGGCTAGAACTAGCACAGATACGCAGTATTTT. It specifies CASSLRARTSTDTQYF.

This chain uses TRBV9 with TRBJ2-5, with D possibly TRBD2 on 6 matching bases. CDR1 and CDR2 from the germline V gene are SGDLS and YYNGEE. The CDR3 is 16 residues long. V was cut by 4 bases and J by 2 bases, with 18 bases left in between. The CDR3 spells CASSYSPGDQQETQYF. In DNA form, the CDR3 reads TGTGCCAGCAGCTACTCCCCGGGGGACCAACAAGAGACCCAGTACTTC. Filled out from reference TRBV9 and TRBJ2-5, the complete variable domain reads DSGVTQTPKHLITATGQRVTLRCSPRSGDLSVYWYQQSLDQGLQFLIQYYNGEERAKGNILERFSAQQFPDLHSELNLSSLELGDSALYFCASSYSPGDQQETQYFGPGTRLLVL.

In its sample, this clonotype was seen once. The genes are TRBV7-8 and TRBJ1-5; 7 bases fit TRBD1. CDR3 length: 15 amino acids. J was trimmed by 5 bases and V by 5 bases; bases with no gene match: 9. Germline V gene lookup returns CDR1 SGHVS and CDR2 FQNEAQ. Here the CDR3 reads CASSPDRDNYQPQHF. As DNA, the CDR3 is TGTGCCAGCAGCCCCGACAGGGACAATTATCAGCCCCAGCATTTT.

This clonotype was counted between two and nine times. The V and J genes are TRBV21-1 and TRBJ2-1; the table's D call, TRBD2, was not checked against the DNA. TRBV21-1 is termed a pseudogene. This CDR3 spans 16 amino acids. CDR3 sequence (DNA): TGTGCCAGCAGCAATGGGACTAGCGGGAATACGTATGAGCAGTTCTTC. Amino acid sequence: CASSNGTSGNTYEQFF.

The chain has TRBV7-3 and TRBJ2-1; D may be TRBD2 (6 bases). The CDR3 is 12 amino acids. V was clipped by 5 bases and J by 13 bases, with 15 bases between them. The germline V gene encodes CDR1 SGHTA and CDR2 FQGTGA. This chain's CDR3 is CASSPGLQPQFF. CDR3 in DNA: TGTGCCAGCAGCCCGGGACTCCAGCCCCAGTTCTTC. Looking up the rest from reference TRBV7-3 and TRBJ2-1 gives the full variable domain: GAGVSQTPSNKVTEKGKYVELRCDPISGHTALYWYRQSLGQGPEFLIYFQGTGAADDSGLPNDRFFAVRPEGSVSTLKIQRTERGDSAVYLCASSPGLQPQFFGPGTRLTVL.

This clonotype was counted only a few times. This sequence joins TRBV4-2 and TRBJ1-2, with a possible D match to TRBD1 (5 bases). CDR1 is LGHNA, CDR2 YNFKEQ, per germline. V was clipped by 0 bases and J by 8 bases, with 10 bases between them. CDR3 length: 13 residues. For the CDR3, the DNA is TGTGCCAGCAGCCAAGAGGGGGGAAGCGGCTACACCTTC. This encodes CASSQEGGSGYTF.

In this sample, this clonotype turned up a few times. J is TRBJ1-2 and V is TRBV18, with D tentatively TRBD1 (6 bases). Germline V gene lookup returns CDR1 KGHSH and CDR2 LQKENI. The CDR3 sequence is 11 residues long. Trimming removed 1 base at V and 13 bases at J, with 10 bases between. CDR3 nucleotide sequence: TGTGCCAGCTCACCACGGGAACAGGGCACCTTC. It translates to CASSPREQGTF.

The genes are TRBV5-1 and TRBJ1-2; maybe TRBD1 (5 bases). The CDR3 runs to 15 residues. The V end was cut by 1 base, the J end by 7 bases, with 17 bases between. Germline V lookup: CDR1 SGHRS, CDR2 YFSETQ. As DNA, the CDR3 is TGCGCCAGCAGCTTGAATGTTTTGGGGACGGGTGGCTACACCTTC. Protein sequence: CASSLNVLGTGGYTF.

This clonotype has just one count. The V gene is TRBV12-3 or TRBV12-4, the J gene TRBJ1-2; no clear D gene. V was trimmed by 4 bases and J by 0 bases, leaving 12 bases between them. This CDR3 comprises 15 residues. This chain's CDR3 is CASSYVLLSNYGYTF. DNA of the CDR3: TGTGCCAGCAGTTATGTCCTCCTCTCTAACTATGGCTACACCTTC.